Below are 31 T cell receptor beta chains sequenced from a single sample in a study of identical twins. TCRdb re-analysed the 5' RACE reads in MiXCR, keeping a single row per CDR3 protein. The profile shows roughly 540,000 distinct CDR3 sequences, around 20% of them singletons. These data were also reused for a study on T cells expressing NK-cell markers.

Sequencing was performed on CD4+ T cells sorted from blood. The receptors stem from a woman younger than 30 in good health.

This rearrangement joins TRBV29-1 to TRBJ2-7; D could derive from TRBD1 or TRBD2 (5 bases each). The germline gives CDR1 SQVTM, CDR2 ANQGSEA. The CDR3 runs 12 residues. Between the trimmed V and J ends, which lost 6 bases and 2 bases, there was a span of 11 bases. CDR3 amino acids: CSVRDGPYEQYF. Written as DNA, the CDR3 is TGCAGCGTACGGGACGGTCCCTACGAGCAGTACTTC.

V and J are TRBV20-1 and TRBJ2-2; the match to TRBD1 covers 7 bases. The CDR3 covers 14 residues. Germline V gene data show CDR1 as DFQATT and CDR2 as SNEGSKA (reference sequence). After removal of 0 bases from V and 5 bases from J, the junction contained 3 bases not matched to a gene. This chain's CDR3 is CSARDTGETGELFF. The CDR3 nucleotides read TGCAGTGCTAGAGATACAGGGGAGACCGGGGAGCTGTTTTTT.

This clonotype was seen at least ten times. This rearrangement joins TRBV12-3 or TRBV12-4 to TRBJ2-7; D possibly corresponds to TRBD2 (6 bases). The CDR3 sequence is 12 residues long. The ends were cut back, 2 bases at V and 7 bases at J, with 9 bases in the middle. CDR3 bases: TGTGCCAGCAGTTTAAGGAGGGGAGAGCAGTACTTC. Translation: CASSLRRGEQYF.

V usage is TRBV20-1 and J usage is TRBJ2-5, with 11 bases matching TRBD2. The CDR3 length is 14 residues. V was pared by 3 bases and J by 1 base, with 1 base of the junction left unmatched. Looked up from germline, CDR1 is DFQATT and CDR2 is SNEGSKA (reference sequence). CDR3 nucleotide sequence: TGCAGTGCTAGTAGCGGGGGGGTCCAAGAGACCCAGTACTTC. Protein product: CSASSGGVQETQYF.

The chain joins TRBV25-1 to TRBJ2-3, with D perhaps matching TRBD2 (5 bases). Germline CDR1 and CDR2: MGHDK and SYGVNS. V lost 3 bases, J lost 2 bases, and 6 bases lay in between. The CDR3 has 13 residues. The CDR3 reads CASSDGNTDTQYF. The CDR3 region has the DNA TGTGCCAGCAGTGACGGGAACACAGATACGCAGTATTTT.

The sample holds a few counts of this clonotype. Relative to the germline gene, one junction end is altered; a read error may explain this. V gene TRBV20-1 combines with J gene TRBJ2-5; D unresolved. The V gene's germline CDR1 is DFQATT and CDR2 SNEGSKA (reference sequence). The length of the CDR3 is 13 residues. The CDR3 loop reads CSARRPAQETHYF. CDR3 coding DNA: TGCAGTGCTAGACGACCCGCTCAAGAGACCCACTACTTC.

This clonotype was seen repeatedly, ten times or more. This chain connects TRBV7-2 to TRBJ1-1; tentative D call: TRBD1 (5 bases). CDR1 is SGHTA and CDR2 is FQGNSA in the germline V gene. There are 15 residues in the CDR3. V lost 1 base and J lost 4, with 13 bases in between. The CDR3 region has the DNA TGTGCCAGCAGCTTAGTTACCGGGGGGGGCACTGAAGCTTTCTTT. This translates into CASSLVTGGGTEAFF.

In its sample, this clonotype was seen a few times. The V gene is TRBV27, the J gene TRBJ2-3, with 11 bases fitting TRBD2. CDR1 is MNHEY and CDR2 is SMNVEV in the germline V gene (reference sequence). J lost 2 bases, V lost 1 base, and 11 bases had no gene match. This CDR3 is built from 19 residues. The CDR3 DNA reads TGTGCCAGCAGTTTATATATTGGTCCGACTAGCGGGGTCACAGATACGCAGTATTTT. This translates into CASSLYIGPTSGVTDTQYF.

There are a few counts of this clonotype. The CDR3 region has the DNA TGTGCCATCAGTGAGTCGAGGCAGGGGGCAAATACGCAGTATTTT. It yields the protein CAISESRQGANTQYF. V usage is TRBV10-3 and J usage is TRBJ2-3, with 8 positions matching TRBD1. Looked up from germline, CDR1 is ENHRY and CDR2 is SYGVKD. V shed 0 bases and J 7 bases; nucleotides not matched to a gene: 6. CDR3 size: 15 residues.

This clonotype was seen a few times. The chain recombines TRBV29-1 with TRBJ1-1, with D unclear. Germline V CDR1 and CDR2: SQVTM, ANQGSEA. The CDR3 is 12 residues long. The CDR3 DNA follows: TGCAGTGTCAGAGAATCTGACACTGAAGCTTTCTTT. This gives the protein CSVRESDTEAFF.

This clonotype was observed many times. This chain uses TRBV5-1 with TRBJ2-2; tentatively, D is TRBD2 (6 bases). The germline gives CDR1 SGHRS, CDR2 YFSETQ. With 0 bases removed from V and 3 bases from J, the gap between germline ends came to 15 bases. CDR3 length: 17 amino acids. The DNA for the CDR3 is TGCGCCAGCAGCTTGGGGACCGGGACTTCCTACACCGGGGAGCTGTTTTTT. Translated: CASSLGTGTSYTGELFF.

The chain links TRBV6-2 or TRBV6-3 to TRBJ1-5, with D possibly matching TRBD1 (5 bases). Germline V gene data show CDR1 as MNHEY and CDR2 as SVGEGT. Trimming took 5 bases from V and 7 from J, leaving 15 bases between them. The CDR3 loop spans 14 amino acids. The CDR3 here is CASSQSSSGQPQHF. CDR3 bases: TGTGCCAGCAGTCAAAGCTCCTCAGGGCAGCCCCAGCATTTT.

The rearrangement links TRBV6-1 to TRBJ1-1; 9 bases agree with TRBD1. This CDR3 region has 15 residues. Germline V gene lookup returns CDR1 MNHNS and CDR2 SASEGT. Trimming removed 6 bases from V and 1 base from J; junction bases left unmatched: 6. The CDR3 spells CASSHIQGANTEAFF. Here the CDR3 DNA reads TGTGCCAGCAGCCATATACAGGGGGCGAACACTGAAGCTTTCTTT.

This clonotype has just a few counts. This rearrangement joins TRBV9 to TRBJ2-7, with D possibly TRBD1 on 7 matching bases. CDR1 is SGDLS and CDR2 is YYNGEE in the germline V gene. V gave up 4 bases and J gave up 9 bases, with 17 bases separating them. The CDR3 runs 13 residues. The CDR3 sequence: CASSRTGGRGQYF. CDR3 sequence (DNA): TGTGCCAGCAGCCGGACAGGAGGGCGGGGGCAGTACTTC.

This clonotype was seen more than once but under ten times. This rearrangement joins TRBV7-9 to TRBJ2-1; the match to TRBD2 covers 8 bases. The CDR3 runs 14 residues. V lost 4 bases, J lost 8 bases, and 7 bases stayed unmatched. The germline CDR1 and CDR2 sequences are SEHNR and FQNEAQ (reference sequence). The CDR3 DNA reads TGTGCCAGCAGCTCCGGGGGGGGAGGCGATGAGCAGTTCTTC. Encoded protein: CASSSGGGGDEQFF.

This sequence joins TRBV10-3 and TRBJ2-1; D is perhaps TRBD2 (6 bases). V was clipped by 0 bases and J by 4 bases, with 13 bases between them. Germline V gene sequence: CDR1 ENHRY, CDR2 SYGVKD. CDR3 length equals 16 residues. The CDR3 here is CAISESGNGRYNEQFF. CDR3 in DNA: TGTGCCATCAGTGAGTCCGGTAATGGGAGGTACAATGAGCAGTTCTTC.

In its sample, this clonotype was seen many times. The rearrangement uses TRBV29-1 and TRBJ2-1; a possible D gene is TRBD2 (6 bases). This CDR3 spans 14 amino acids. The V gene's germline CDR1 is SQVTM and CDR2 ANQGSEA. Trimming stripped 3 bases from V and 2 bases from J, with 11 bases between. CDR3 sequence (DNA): TGCAGCGTTGAGTGGGACTCCACCTACAATGAGCAGTTCTTC. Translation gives CSVEWDSTYNEQFF.

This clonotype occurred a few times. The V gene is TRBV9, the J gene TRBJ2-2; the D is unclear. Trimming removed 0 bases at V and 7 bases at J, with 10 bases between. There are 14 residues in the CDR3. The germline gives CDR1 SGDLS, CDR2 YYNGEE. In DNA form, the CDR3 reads TGTGCCAGCAGCGTAGTTCAGACGGTCGGGGAGCTGTTTTTT. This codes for CASSVVQTVGELFF.

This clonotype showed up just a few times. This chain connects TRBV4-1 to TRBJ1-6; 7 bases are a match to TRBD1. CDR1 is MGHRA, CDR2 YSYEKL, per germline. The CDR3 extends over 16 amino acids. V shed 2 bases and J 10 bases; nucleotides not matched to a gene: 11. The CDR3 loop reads CASSQPRQGSGSPLHF. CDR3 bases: TGCGCCAGCAGCCAACCAAGACAGGGTTCAGGATCACCCCTCCACTTT.

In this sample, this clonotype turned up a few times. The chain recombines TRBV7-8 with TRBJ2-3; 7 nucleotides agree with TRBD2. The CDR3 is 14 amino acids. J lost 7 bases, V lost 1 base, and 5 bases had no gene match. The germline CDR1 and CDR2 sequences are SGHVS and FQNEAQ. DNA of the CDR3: TGTGCCAGCAGCTTAGGGGAGGGCAAATATACGCAGTATTTT. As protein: CASSLGEGKYTQYF.

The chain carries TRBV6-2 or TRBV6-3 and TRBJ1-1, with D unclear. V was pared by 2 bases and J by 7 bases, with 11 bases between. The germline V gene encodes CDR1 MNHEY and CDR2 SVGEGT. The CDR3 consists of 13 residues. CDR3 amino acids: CASSYGGGGEAFF. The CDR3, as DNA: TGTGCCAGCAGTTACGGCGGCGGCGGTGAAGCTTTCTTT.

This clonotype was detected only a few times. The CDR3 DNA reads as TGTGCCAGCAGTTACAGGGGGCTCGGTCAGCCCCAGCATTTT. This translates into CASSYRGLGQPQHF. The chain combines TRBV6-5 with TRBJ1-5; 7 positions agree with TRBD1. CDR3 size: 14 residues. V shed 2 bases and J 6 bases; nucleotides not matched to a gene: 4. Per the germline V gene, CDR1 is MNHEY and CDR2 is SVGAGI.

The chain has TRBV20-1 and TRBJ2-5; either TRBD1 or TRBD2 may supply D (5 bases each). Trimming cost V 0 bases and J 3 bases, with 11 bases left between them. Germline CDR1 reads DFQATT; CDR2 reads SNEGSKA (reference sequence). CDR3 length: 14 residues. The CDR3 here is CSARDGTEEETQYF. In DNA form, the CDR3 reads TGCAGTGCTAGAGATGGGACGGAAGAAGAGACCCAGTACTTC.

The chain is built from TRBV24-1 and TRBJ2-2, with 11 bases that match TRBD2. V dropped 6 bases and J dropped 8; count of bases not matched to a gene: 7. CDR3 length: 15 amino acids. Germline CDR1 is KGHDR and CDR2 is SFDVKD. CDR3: CATSPGTSGRGELFF. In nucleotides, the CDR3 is TGTGCCACCAGTCCCGGTACTAGCGGGAGAGGGGAGCTGTTTTTT.

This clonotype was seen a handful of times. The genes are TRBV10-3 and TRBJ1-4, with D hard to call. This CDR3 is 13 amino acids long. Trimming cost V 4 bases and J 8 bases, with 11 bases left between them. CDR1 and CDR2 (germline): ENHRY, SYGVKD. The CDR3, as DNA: TGTGCCATCAGTGGTCAGTTCGGCGAAAAACTGTTTTTT. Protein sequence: CAISGQFGEKLFF.

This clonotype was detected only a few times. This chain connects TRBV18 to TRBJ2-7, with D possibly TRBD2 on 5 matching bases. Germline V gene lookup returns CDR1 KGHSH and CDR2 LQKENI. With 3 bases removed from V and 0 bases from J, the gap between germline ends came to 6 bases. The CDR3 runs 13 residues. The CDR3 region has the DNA TGTGCCAGCTCACCTAGCGCCTCCTACGAGCAGTACTTC. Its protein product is CASSPSASYEQYF.

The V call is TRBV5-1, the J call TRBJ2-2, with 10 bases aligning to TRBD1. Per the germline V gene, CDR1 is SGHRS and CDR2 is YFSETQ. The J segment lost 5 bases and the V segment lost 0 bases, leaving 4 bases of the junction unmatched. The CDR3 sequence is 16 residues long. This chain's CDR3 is CASSLVGQGITGELFF. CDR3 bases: TGCGCCAGCAGCTTGGTGGGACAGGGGATTACCGGGGAGCTGTTTTTT.

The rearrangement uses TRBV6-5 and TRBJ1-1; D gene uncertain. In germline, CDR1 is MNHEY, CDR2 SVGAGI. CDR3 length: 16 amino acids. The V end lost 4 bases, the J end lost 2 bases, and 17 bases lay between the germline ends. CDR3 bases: TGTGCCAGCAGTTTCCCCATTACTGCAGCAAACACTGAAGCTTTCTTT. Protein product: CASSFPITAANTEAFF.

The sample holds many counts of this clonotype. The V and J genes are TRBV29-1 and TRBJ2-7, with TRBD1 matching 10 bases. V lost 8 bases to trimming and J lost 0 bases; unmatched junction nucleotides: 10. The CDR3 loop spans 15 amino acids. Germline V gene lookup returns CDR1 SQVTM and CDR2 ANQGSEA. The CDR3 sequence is CSTRRDRGTSYEQYF. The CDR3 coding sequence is TGCAGCACCCGCCGGGACAGGGGAACCTCCTACGAGCAGTACTTC.

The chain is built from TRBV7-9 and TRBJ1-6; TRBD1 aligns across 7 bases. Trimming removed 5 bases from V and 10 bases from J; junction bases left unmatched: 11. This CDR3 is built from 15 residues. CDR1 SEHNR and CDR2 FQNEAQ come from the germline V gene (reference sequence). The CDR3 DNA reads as TGTGCCAGCAGCCTCACGACAGGGCAAGGCTCACCCCTCCACTTT. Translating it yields CASSLTTGQGSPLHF.

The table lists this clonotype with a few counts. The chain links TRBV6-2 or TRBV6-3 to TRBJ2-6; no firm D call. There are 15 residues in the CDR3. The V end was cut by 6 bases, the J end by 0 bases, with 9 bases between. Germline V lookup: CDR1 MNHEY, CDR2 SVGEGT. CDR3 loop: CASRDYNSGANVLTF. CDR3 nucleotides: TGTGCCAGCAGAGATTACAACTCTGGGGCCAACGTCCTGACTTTC.